This entry concerns a single T cell receptor beta chain. These data belong to a study of blood T cell repertoires in COVID-19. For the study at large: Samples representing acute and convalescent COVID-19 were sourced from the United States, Italy and Spain. PBMCs, B-cell-depleted T cells, or T cells were the source of the cDNA or gDNA that made up the material.

Per the original data handling: Reference gene primer amplification yielded estimated nucleated cell counts. Measured with immunoSEQ multiplex PCR; TCRdb has only the in-frame clones, and not every one. V, J and clone size were drawn from that table, and D and trimming were deduced from the DNA. Of around 190,000 clones in the sample, roughly nine tenths were seen once. CDR3 length: 15 residues. V was clipped by 6 bases and J by 6 bases; unmatched bases: 12. Germline lookup yields CDR1 MDHEN and CDR2 SYDVKM. Sequenced material: peripheral blood. This sequence joins TRBV28 and TRBJ1-1; TRBD1 agrees at 8 bases. The TCR comes from a man in his thirties or forties with acute or convalescent COVID-19. The CDR3 reads CASSTARQGKAEAFF. The CDR3 nucleotides read TGTGCCAGCAGCACAGCACGACAGGGGAAGGCTGAAGCTTTCTTT.